The 25 T cell receptor beta chains listed next were all sequenced from one sample in a study of blood T cell repertoires in COVID-19. Repertoires were generated with immunoSEQ multiplex PCR, while TCRdb's copy carries only in-frame clones and drops some. Of about 300,000 clones listed, approximately 88% are singletons. The sample taken for sequencing was peripheral blood. The receptor set was obtained from a woman aged 25 to 45 who had recovered from COVID-19.

This chain joins TRBV30 and TRBJ1-5, with a possible D match to TRBD1 (5 bases). Germline assignment: CDR1 GTSNPN and CDR2 SVGIG (reference sequence). Trimming stripped 1 base from V and 7 bases from J, with 14 bases between. The CDR3 is 14 residues long. CDR3: CAWSEARVAQPQHF. In DNA, the CDR3 is TGTGCCTGGAGTGAAGCCAGGGTAGCCCAGCCCCAGCATTTT.

This clone was seen a few times. The chain has TRBV2 and TRBJ2-3; 7 bases map to TRBD2. Per germline, CDR1 SNHLY and CDR2 FYNNEI. V shed 6 bases and J 0 bases; nucleotides not matched to a gene: 9. There are 16 residues in the CDR3. The CDR3, as DNA: TGTGCCAGCAGCGCCGGGGGGATCATTAGCACAGATACGCAGTATTTT. This translates into CASSAGGIISTDTQYF.

The chain links TRBV11-3 to TRBJ2-2, with a weak D call TRBD2 (7 bases). This CDR3 has 16 amino acids. V lost 5 bases, J lost 0 bases, and 13 bases lay in between. The germline CDR1 and CDR2 sequences are SGHNT and YENEEA. This chain's CDR3 is CASSLGGGPNTGELFF. CDR3 DNA sequence: TGTGCCAGCAGCCTAGGGGGGGGCCCGAACACCGGGGAGCTGTTTTTT.

The CDR3 region is CAWNGFTNNRGSGYGYTF. The CDR3 region has the DNA TGTGCCTGGAATGGGTTCACAAACAACAGGGGGTCGGGCTATGGCTACACCTTC. The rearrangement uses TRBV30 and TRBJ1-2; 8 bases align to TRBD1. J gave up 4 bases and V 4 bases, and 20 bases lay outside the gene matches. The CDR3 has 18 residues. Germline CDR1 reads GTSNPN; CDR2 reads SVGIG (reference sequence).

CDR3 DNA: TGTGCCAGCAGCCAAGATGGCAGGGGGCTAGTGAACACTGAAGCTTTCTTT. Protein: CASSQDGRGLVNTEAFF. This sequence joins TRBV4-2 and TRBJ1-1; 8 bases map to TRBD1. The CDR3 has 17 amino acids. With V trimmed by 0 bases and J by 0 bases, 6 bases remained unmatched. Germline lookup yields CDR1 LGHNA and CDR2 YNFKEQ.

The chain employs TRBV4-3 and TRBJ1-1; weak D call: TRBD1 (6 bases). The CDR3 has 15 amino acids. V lost 2 bases and J 4 bases, leaving 14 bases between the germline ends. In germline, CDR1 is LGHNA, CDR2 YSLEER. The CDR3 DNA sequence: TGCGCCAGCAGCCAACCAGGGGTCGGCGGCACTGAAGCTTTCTTT. This translates into CASSQPGVGGTEAFF.

The chain employs TRBV7-9 and TRBJ2-3, with 9 bases lining up with TRBD2. This CDR3 is built from 16 residues. V lost 2 bases, J lost 0 bases, and 3 bases stayed unmatched. Germline CDR1 SEHNR, CDR2 FQNEAQ (reference sequence). The CDR3 region has the DNA TGTGCCAGCAGCTTATCCAGCGGGGGGAGCACAGATACGCAGTATTTT. Its translation is CASSLSSGGSTDTQYF.

The chain links TRBV5-6 to TRBJ1-5, with a tentative D call TRBD1 (6 bases). Germline values: CDR1 SGHDT, CDR2 YYEEEE. V gave up 0 bases and J gave up 3 bases, with 10 bases separating them. The CDR3 covers 15 residues. The CDR3 nucleotides are TGTGCCAGCAGCTTGGGGCAGGGGAACAATCAGCCCCAGCATTTT. Amino acids: CASSLGQGNNQPQHF.

This clone was detected only once. The chain recombines TRBV2 with TRBJ2-3, with TRBD2 as a possible D gene (6 bases). Germline lookup yields CDR1 SNHLY and CDR2 FYNNEI. V was shortened by 6 bases and J by 0 bases, with 13 bases between the two germline ends. The CDR3 totals 15 residues. The CDR3 spells CASRKRLASTDTQYF. For the CDR3, the DNA is TGTGCCAGCAGGAAAAGGCTAGCGAGCACAGATACGCAGTATTTT. Full variable domain (rest looked up from reference TRBV2 and TRBJ2-3): EPEVTQTPSHQVTQMGQEVILRCVPISNHLYFYWYRQILGQKVEFLVSFYNNEISEKSEIFDDQFSVERPDGSNFTLKIRSTKLEDSAMYFCASRKRLASTDTQYFGPGTRLTVL.

The chain has TRBV19 and TRBJ1-6; D may be TRBD1 (5 bases). Germline assignment: CDR1 LNHDA and CDR2 SQIVND (reference sequence). The CDR3 extends over 16 amino acids. V lost 5 bases, J lost 5 bases, and 16 bases lay in between. The CDR3 DNA is TGTGCCAGTAGTCAACTTACGGGGGGGGATAATTCACCCCTCCACTTT. As protein: CASSQLTGGDNSPLHF.

The chain carries TRBV18 and TRBJ2-2, with D possibly being TRBD1 (5 bases). V was pared by 2 bases and J by 5 bases, with 15 bases between. Germline values: CDR1 KGHSH, CDR2 LQKENI. This CDR3 spans 16 amino acids. The CDR3 is CASSPVTPGRTGELFF. For the CDR3, the DNA is TGTGCCAGCTCACCAGTAACGCCAGGGCGGACCGGGGAGCTGTTTTTT.

The chain links TRBV5-1 to TRBJ2-7; 10 positions match TRBD2. CDR1 and CDR2 (germline): SGHRS, YFSETQ. The CDR3 consists of 15 residues. J gave up 3 bases and V 1 base, and 4 bases lay outside the gene matches. The CDR3 region is CASSLRSGGVYEQYF. CDR3 sequence (DNA): TGCGCCAGCAGCTTGCGGAGCGGGGGGGTCTACGAGCAGTACTTC.

This clone was seen a few times. The rearrangement joins TRBV7-3 to TRBJ2-1; D might be TRBD2 (6 bases). CDR3 length: 14 residues. Germline V gives CDR1 SGHTA, CDR2 FQGTGA. V was cut by 2 bases and J by 8 bases, with 13 bases left in between. CDR3 sequence: CASSLAGSGDEQFF. The DNA for the CDR3 is TGTGCCAGCAGCTTAGCGGGTTCGGGGGATGAGCAGTTCTTC.

This chain joins TRBV14 and TRBJ2-5, with D maybe TRBD1 (6 bases). Germline CDR1 and CDR2: SGHDN and FVKESK. This CDR3 spans 13 amino acids. V lost 4 bases and J lost 5, with 11 bases in between. This chain's CDR3 is CASSPQGSETQYF. CDR3 bases: TGTGCCAGCAGCCCGCAGGGGTCGGAGACCCAGTACTTC.

This chain's CDR3 is CASSWGTGYEKLFF. The CDR3 bases are TGTGCCAGCAGCTGGGGGACAGGATATGAAAAACTGTTTTTT. The chain links TRBV28 to TRBJ1-4, with 8 nucleotides matching TRBD1. The CDR3 contains 14 residues. CDR1 MDHEN and CDR2 SYDVKM come from the germline V gene. Trimming cost V 6 bases and J 6 bases; bases outside gene matches: 6.

The chain carries TRBV7-3 and TRBJ2-2, with TRBD2 matching 7 bases. V lost 5 bases, J lost 5 bases, and 8 bases stayed unmatched. Germline CDR1 reads SGHTA; CDR2 reads FQGTGA. The CDR3 totals 15 residues. CDR3 DNA: TGTGCCAGCAGCCAGGGCCTAGCGGAGACCGGGGAGCTGTTTTTT. Translating it yields CASSQGLAETGELFF.

The chain has TRBV6-5 and TRBJ2-5; TRBD2 is a possible D gene (6 bases). This CDR3 is 12 amino acids long. CDR1 and CDR2 (germline): MNHEY, SVGAGI. V was shortened by 7 bases and J by 4 bases, with 10 bases between the two germline ends. The CDR3 DNA reads as TGTGCCAGCACCAGAGCGGGAGAGACCCAGTACTTC. Translated: CASTRAGETQYF.

The J gene is TRBJ2-7, the V gene TRBV29-1, with a possible D match to TRBD1 (6 bases). The CDR3 has 13 amino acids. Germline lookup yields CDR1 SQVTM and CDR2 ANQGSEA. V gave up 4 bases and J gave up 7 bases, with 17 bases separating them. CDR3 DNA sequence: TGCAGCGTTGTGTACAGGGAGAGAATAGAGCAGTACTTC. Translated, it gives CSVVYRERIEQYF.

This chain uses TRBV2 with TRBJ1-5; a possible D gene is TRBD1 (5 bases). There are 14 residues in the CDR3. The V end was cut by 7 bases, the J end by 4 bases, with 14 bases between. Germline CDR1 is SNHLY and CDR2 is FYNNEI. The CDR3 sequence is CASTVRQTNQPQHF. The CDR3 nucleotides read TGTGCCAGCACTGTGAGACAGACAAATCAGCCCCAGCATTTT.

A few counts support this clone. The chain couples TRBV18 to TRBJ1-1; D gene uncertain. Germline CDR1 is KGHSH and CDR2 is LQKENI. This CDR3 region has 13 residues. V gave up 2 bases and J gave up 0 bases, with 4 bases separating them. The CDR3 coding sequence is TGTGCCAGCTCACCAGAGTTGAACACTGAAGCTTTCTTT. Its translation: CASSPELNTEAFF. The whole variable domain, remainder taken from reference TRBV18 and TRBJ1-1, is NAGVMQNPRHLVRRRGQEARLRCSPMKGHSHVYWYRQLPEEGLKFMVYLQKENIIDESGMPKERFSAEFPKEGPSILRIQQVVRGDSAAYFCASSPELNTEAFFGQGTRLTVV.

The J gene is TRBJ1-2, the V gene TRBV11-2, with 7 bases identical to TRBD1. V lost 5 bases and J lost 4; bases outside the gene matches: 4. The germline V gene has CDR1 SGHAT and CDR2 FQNNGV. This CDR3 contains 13 residues. In DNA form, the CDR3 reads TGTGCCAGCAGCCCTGACAGGGCCTATGGCTACACCTTC. This translates into CASSPDRAYGYTF.

The V and J genes are TRBV5-1 and TRBJ1-1, with a weak D call TRBD1 (5 bases). CDR1 is SGHRS and CDR2 is YFSETQ in the germline V gene. With 2 bases removed from V and 3 bases from J, the gap between germline ends came to 11 bases. CDR3 size: 14 residues. The CDR3 spells CASSLWGGDTEAFF. The CDR3 region has the DNA TGCGCCAGCAGCTTATGGGGAGGGGACACTGAAGCTTTCTTT.

The genes are TRBV7-2 and TRBJ1-2; D is uncertain. The length of the CDR3 is 16 residues. V was shortened by 0 bases and J by 8 bases, with 19 bases between the two germline ends. Germline CDR1 SGHTA, CDR2 FQGNSA. The CDR3 sequence is CASSLAVGASGYGYTF. CDR3 coding DNA: TGTGCCAGCAGCTTAGCGGTCGGAGCTTCTGGATACGGCTACACCTTC.

The genes are TRBV28 and TRBJ2-1, with TRBD2 identical over 8 bases. V lost 5 bases and J lost 3; bases outside the gene matches: 15. Germline CDR1 MDHEN, CDR2 SYDVKM. The CDR3 consists of 18 residues. CDR3 loop: CASSPIGWSGGIYNEQFF. The CDR3 region has the DNA TGTGCCAGCAGTCCTATAGGGTGGTCGGGGGGGATCTACAATGAGCAGTTCTTC.

The J gene is TRBJ2-3, the V gene TRBV6-1; D is perhaps TRBD2 (7 bases). Trimming took off 1 base at V and 4 bases at J, with 12 bases between the two ends. Germline assignment: CDR1 MNHNS and CDR2 SASEGT. The CDR3 runs 15 residues. The CDR3 region is CASSEVRGGPDTQYF. The CDR3 nucleotides are TGTGCCAGCAGTGAAGTGAGGGGGGGGCCAGATACGCAGTATTTT.